The entry that follows covers one TCR beta chain sequence. Its antigen is undetermined. These data come from a study of T cell responses to AZD1222 COVID-19 vaccine. Clones were sequenced by immunoSEQ multiplex PCR, and TCRdb holds only the in-frame ones, with some missing. The sample yields approximately 90,000 clones, roughly 90% seen once. Trimming pared 0 bases from V and 4 bases from J, leaving 16 bases between. Per germline, CDR1 LGHNA and CDR2 YSLEER. CDR3 size: 17 residues. Study-wide points: Just a handful of people given AZD1222 tested seropositive at baseline. Spike-wide vaccine-associated CD4 TCRs dominated at 160-218 and 743-854. Elevations in Spike-specific TCR breadth and depth followed administration of two AZD1222 doses. Females made up more of the donors, who were largely white British, and clonal diversity may have come out too low.

The material was peripheral blood, obtained on day 0 of AZD1222 vaccination. This clonotype was obtained from an adult in good health. The rearrangement joins TRBV4-3 to TRBJ2-1; D gene ambiguous. For the CDR3, the DNA is TGCGCCAGCAGCCAAGATTCGGAGTACGGCTTGTACAATGAGCAGTTCTTC. Translated, it gives CASSQDSEYGLYNEQFF.